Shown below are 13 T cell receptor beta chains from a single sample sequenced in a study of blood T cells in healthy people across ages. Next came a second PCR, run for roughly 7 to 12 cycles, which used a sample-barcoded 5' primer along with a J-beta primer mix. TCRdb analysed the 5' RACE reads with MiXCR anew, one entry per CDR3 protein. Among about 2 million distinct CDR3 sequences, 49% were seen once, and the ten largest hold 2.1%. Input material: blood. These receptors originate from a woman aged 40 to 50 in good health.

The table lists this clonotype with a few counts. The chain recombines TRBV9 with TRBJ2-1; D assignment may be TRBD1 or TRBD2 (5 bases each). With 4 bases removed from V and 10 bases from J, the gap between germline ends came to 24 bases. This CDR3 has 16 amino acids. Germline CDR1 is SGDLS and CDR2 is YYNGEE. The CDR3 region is CASSWTVGETLKEQFF. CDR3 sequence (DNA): TGTGCCAGCAGCTGGACCGTGGGGGAGACGCTCAAAGAGCAGTTCTTC.

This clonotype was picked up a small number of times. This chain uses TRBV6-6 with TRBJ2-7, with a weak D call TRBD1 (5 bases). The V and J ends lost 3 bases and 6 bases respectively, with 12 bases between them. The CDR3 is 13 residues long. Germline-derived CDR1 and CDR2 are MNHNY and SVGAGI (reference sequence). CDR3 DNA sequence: TGTGCCAGCAGTTATGACAGAGCTGGCGAGCAGTACTTC. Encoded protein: CASSYDRAGEQYF.

The CDR3, as DNA: TGTGCCAGCACTCGGGCGGGGCACCACACAGATACGCAGTATTTT. Protein sequence: CASTRAGHHTDTQYF. The chain is built from TRBV7-2 and TRBJ2-3, with D perhaps matching TRBD2 (6 bases). The V gene's germline CDR1 is SGHTA and CDR2 FQGNSA. Trimming shortened V by 7 bases and J by 2 bases, and 16 bases separated the two germline ends. The CDR3 consists of 15 residues.

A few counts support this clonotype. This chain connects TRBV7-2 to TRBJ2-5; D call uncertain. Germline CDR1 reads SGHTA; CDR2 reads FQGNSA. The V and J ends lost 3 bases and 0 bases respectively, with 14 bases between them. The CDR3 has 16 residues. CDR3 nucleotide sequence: TGTGCCAGCAGCTTGGGTCTGGCGGCGTACCAAGAGACCCAGTACTTC. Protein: CASSLGLAAYQETQYF.

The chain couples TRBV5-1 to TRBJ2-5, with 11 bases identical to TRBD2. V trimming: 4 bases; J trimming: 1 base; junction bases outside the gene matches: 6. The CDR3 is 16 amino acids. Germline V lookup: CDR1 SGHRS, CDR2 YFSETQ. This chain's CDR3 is CASSPTSGAVQETQYF. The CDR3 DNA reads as TGCGCCAGCAGCCCGACTAGCGGGGCCGTCCAAGAGACCCAGTACTTC.

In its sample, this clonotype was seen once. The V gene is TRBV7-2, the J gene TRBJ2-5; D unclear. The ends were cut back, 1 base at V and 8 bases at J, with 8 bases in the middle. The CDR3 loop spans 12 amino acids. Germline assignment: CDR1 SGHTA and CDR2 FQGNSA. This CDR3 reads CASSLGLFTQYF. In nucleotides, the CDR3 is TGTGCCAGCAGCTTAGGTTTGTTTACCCAGTACTTC.

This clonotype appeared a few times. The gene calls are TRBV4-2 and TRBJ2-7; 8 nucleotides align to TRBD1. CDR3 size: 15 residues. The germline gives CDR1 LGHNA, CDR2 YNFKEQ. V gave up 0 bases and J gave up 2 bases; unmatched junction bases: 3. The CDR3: CASSQDLTGAYEQYF. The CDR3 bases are TGTGCCAGCAGCCAAGATTTGACAGGGGCCTACGAGCAGTACTTC.

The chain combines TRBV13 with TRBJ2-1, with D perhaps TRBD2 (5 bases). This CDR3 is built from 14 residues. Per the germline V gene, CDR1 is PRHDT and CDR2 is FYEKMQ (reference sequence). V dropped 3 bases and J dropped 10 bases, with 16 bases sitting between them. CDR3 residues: CASSFGGNFGEQFF. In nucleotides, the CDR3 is TGTGCCAGCAGCTTTGGAGGAAACTTCGGCGAGCAGTTCTTC.

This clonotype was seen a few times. In DNA form, the CDR3 reads TGTGCCAGCAGCAGGGGGGGTTCAAACTATGGCTACACCTTC. Protein sequence: CASSRGGSNYGYTF. The V call is TRBV28, the J call TRBJ1-2; 7 bases agree with TRBD1. The V and J ends lost 6 bases and 2 bases, in that order; junction bases with no gene match: 6. The CDR3 has 14 amino acids. Germline V gene lookup returns CDR1 MDHEN and CDR2 SYDVKM.

Written as DNA, the CDR3 is TGTGCCAGCAGTTACAATCCGGACAGGGTTAAATCTGGGGCCAACGTCCTGACTTTC. Translation gives CASSYNPDRVKSGANVLTF. The chain combines TRBV6-5 with TRBJ2-6; 8 nucleotides align to TRBD1. Trimming took 2 bases from V and 1 from J; bases not matched to a gene: 10. CDR1 is MNHEY, CDR2 SVGAGI, per germline. This CDR3 is built from 19 residues.

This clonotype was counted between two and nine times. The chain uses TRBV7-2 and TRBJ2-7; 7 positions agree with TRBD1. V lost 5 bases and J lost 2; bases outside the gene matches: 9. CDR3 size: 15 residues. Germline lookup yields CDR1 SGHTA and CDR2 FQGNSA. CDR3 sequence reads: CASSRDRSSTYEQYF. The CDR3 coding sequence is TGTGCCAGCAGCCGGGACAGATCCTCTACCTACGAGCAGTACTTC.

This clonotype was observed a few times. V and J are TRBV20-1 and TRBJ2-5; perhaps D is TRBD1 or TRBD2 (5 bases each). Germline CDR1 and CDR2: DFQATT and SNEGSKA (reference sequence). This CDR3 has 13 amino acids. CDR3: CSVDSLKGRTQYF. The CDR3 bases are TGCAGCGTAGACAGCCTGAAAGGGAGGACCCAGTACTTC.

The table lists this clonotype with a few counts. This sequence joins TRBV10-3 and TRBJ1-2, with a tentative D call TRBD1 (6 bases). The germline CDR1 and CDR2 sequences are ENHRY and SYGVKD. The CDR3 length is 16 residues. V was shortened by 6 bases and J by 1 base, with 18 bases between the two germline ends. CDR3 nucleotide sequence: TGTGCCATCAGCGGGAGGTCCCGGACAGTTAACTATGGCTACACCTTC. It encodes CAISGRSRTVNYGYTF.